These T cell receptor beta chains were read from a single sample in a study of blood T cell repertoires in COVID-19. The method was immunoSEQ multiplex PCR; TCRdb's version includes in-frame clones alone and lacks a portion of them. The sample lists some 170,000 clones; more than 85% were seen once. The sequenced sample consisted of PBMCs or T cells enriched from blood (not recorded which). The receptor source for this set is a human donor with acute COVID-19. The donor label of this sample is uncertain. CDR3s include the opening cysteine and the closing phenylalanine or tryptophan. Fields, in order: D gene, J gene, clone size, V gene, CDR3 DNA, CDR3 protein. The D gene is left open where the match is weak. Expanded clones get a size class; other rows say once, few or many, or leave the size out.

-	TRBJ2-7	-	TRBV3-1/TRBV3-2	TGTGCCAGCAGCCAAGGGTCGGGGAACTACGAGCAGTACTTC	CASSQGSGNYEQYF
-	TRBJ1-2	-	TRBV5-6	TGTGCCAGCAGCTTGGTAGACAGCCGGTCCTTC	CASSLVDSRSF
TRBD1	TRBJ2-7	-	TRBV14	TGTGCCAGCAGCCAAGCCTCGGGACAGTCCCAGTACTTC	CASSQASGQSQYF
-	TRBJ2-5	-	TRBV7-9	TGTGCCAGCAGCTACCGCAGGATAGGCCGGGAGACCCAGTACTTC	CASSYRRIGRETQYF
-	TRBJ2-7	-	TRBV30	TGTGCCTGGAGTGTAAAGGGGGGGGGCAACGAGCAGTACTTC	CAWSVKGGGNEQYF
-	TRBJ1-2	-	TRBV5-6	TGTGCCAGCAGCCGCGGGGGAAGTAGCTACACCTTC	CASSRGGSSYTF
-	TRBJ2-4	-	TRBV9	TGTGCCAGCAGCTCCCCCCTATCAAACATTCAGTACTTC	CASSSPLSNIQYF
-	TRBJ2-2	-	TRBV5-6	TGTGCCAGCAGCTACCAACAGGGGGAGCTGTTTTTT	CASSYQQGELFF
-	TRBJ2-5	once	TRBV5-6	TGTGCCAGCTCGGAGGGACAGACCTTCCAAGAGACCCAGTACTTC	CASSEGQTFQETQYF
-	TRBJ2-7	-	TRBV3-1/TRBV3-2	TGTGCCAGCAGCCCCTCGCGGGGCCCCGGCTCCTACGAGCAGTACTTC	CASSPSRGPGSYEQYF
TRBD1	TRBJ1-1	once	TRBV6-5	TGTGCCAGCAGCCGGACAGGAGAGAACACTGAAGCTTTCTTT	CASSRTGENTEAFF
-	TRBJ1-2	-	TRBV7-9	TGTGCCAGTCAGCCGGGGGGCGACTATGGCTACACCTTC	CASQPGGDYGYTF
TRBD2	TRBJ2-2	-	TRBV9	TGTGCCAGCAGCGAGGGACTAGCGGGCCTCGGGACCGGGGAGCTGTTTTTT	CASSEGLAGLGTGELFF
TRBD2	TRBJ2-3	-	TRBV11-3	TGTGCCAGCAGCTTAGGCTCGGGACTAGCGGGGCGAACTAGCACAGATACGCAGTATTTT	CASSLGSGLAGRTSTDTQYF
-	TRBJ2-1	-	TRBV29-1	TGCAGCGGCAGACAGGTAGACAATGAGCAGTTCTTC	CSGRQVDNEQFF
TRBD1	TRBJ2-1	-	TRBV5-1	TGCGCCAGCAGCTTTACGGGACAGCGCTCCTACAATGAGCAGTTCTTC	CASSFTGQRSYNEQFF
TRBD1	TRBJ1-1	-	TRBV19	TGTGCCAGTAGTATAAAACTTCGGGACAGGGGTGGGACTGAAGCTTTCTTT	CASSIKLRDRGGTEAFF
TRBD2	TRBJ2-7	-	TRBV28	TGTGCCAGCAGTTTAGGGGGGGAAGGTTTGAGGGAGCAGTACTTC	CASSLGGEGLREQYF